This T cell receptor beta chain was observed in a study of cytomegalovirus exposure and HLA in healthy donors. General study points: Highest at DRB1 and lowest at HLA-C, TCR association rates differed among HLA loci in a later analysis.

The PCR contained 60 Vbeta and 13 Jbeta primers. Some clones are missing from TCRdb's copy, which holds only in-frame ones; the method was immunoSEQ multiplex PCR. Here the sample spans 150,000 to 200,000 clones, approximately 70% being singletons. About this clone itself: Antigen: not known.

The V gene's germline CDR1 is SEHNR and CDR2 FQNEAQ (reference sequence). The length of the CDR3 is 15 residues. With 6 bases clipped from V and 0 bases from J, the junction kept 6 bases outside the gene matches. Sequences were obtained from PBMCs. The chain joins TRBV7-9 to TRBJ2-3, with 7 bases fitting TRBD2. The sequence was obtained from a woman aged 25 to 39 in good health and CMV-seronegative. CDR3 region: CASRPAGVSTDTQYF. The DNA for the CDR3 is TGTGCCAGCAGACCCGCGGGGGTGAGCACAGATACGCAGTATTTT.